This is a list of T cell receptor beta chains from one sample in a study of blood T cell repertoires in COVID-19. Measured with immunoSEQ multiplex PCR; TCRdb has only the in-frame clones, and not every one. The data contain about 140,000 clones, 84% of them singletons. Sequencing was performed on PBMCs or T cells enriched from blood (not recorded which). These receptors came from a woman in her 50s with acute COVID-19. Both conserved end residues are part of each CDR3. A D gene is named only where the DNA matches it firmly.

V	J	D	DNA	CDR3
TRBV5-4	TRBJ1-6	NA	TGTGCCAGCAGCTTGGGTAGCTCCTATAATTCACCCCTCCACTTT	CASSLGSSYNSPLHF
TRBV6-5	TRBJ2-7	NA	TGTGCCAGCAGTTACTCGGCCAGCTCCTACGAGCAGTACTTC	CASSYSASSYEQYF
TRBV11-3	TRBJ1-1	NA	TGTGCCAGCAGCTTAGCGACTGAAGCTTTCTTT	CASSLATEAFF
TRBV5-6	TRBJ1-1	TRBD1	TGTGCCAGCAGCTTGGCGGGGCAGGGGGCCCCAGAAGCTTTCTTT	CASSLAGQGAPEAFF
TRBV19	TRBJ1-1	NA	TGTGCCAGTAGTAGCCTGTCCGGACAGAGGATGAACACTGAAGCTTTCTTT	CASSSLSGQRMNTEAFF
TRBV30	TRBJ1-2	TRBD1	TGTGCCTGGAGTCCCGGGACAGGGGCTAACTATGGCTACACCTTC	CAWSPGTGANYGYTF
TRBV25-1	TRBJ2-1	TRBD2	TGTGCCAGCAGTGAATGGGGCGGGAGGTCCAACTATGAGCAGTTCTTC	CASSEWGGRSNYEQFF
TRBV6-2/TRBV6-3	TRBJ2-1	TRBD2	TGTGCCAGCAGTTACGAAGCTGGGACTAGCGGGAGGCGAAGGAATGAGCAGTTCTTC	CASSYEAGTSGRRRNEQFF
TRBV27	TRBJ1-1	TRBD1	TGTGCCAGCAGGGATATTAGGACAGGGAGATTGAACACTGAAGCTTTCTTT	CASRDIRTGRLNTEAFF
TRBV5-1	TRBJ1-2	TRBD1	TGCGCCAGCAGCTTGAGGGGTTCAGGGGGATCGGGCTATGGCTACACCTTC	CASSLRGSGGSGYGYTF
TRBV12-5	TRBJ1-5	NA	TGTGCTAGTGGTTTGGGGACAGTTTCAGATCAGCCCCAGCATTTT	CASGLGTVSDQPQHF
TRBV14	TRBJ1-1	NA	TGTGCCAGCAGTCAAACAGGGAACACTGAAGCTTTCTTT	CASSQTGNTEAFF
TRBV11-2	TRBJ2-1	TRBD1	TGTGCCAGCAGCCGGGTCAGGGGGCTCTACAATGAGCAGTTCTTC	CASSRVRGLYNEQFF
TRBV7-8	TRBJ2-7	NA	TGTGCCAGCAGCCCCGCGGTCGGCGAGCAGTACTTC	CASSPAVGEQYF
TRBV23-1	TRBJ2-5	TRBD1	TGCGCCAGCAGTCCCCTCGGGACAGAAGAGACCCAGTACTTC	CASSPLGTEETQYF